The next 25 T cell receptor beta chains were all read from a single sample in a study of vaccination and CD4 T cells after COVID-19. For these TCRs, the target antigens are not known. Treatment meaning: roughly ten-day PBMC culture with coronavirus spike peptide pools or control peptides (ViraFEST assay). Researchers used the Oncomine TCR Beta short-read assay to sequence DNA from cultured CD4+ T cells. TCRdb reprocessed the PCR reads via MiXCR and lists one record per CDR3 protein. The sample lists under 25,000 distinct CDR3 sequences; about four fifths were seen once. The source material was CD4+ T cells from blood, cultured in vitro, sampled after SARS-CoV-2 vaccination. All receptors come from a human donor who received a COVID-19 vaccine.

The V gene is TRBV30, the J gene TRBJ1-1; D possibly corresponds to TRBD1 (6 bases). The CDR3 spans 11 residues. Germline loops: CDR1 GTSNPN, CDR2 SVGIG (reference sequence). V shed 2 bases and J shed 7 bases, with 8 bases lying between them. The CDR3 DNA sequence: TGTGCCTGGAGTAGGGGGAATGAAGCTTTCTTT. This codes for CAWSRGNEAFF.

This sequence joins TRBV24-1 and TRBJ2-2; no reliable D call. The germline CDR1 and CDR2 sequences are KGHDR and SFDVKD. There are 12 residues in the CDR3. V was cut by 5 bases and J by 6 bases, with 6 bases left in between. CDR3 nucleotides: TGTGCCACCAGTGGCGGCCCCGGGGAGCTGTTTTTT. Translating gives CATSGGPGELFF.

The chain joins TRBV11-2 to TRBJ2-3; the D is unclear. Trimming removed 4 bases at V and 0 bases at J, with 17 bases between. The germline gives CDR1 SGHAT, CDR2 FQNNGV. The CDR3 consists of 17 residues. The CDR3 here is CASSSRTGRYSTDTQYF. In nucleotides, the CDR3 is TGTGCCAGCAGCTCACGAACCGGGCGGTACAGCACAGATACGCAGTATTTT.

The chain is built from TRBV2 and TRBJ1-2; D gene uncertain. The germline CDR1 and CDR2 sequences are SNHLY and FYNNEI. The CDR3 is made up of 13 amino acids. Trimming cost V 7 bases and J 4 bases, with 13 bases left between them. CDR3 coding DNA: TGTGCCAGCAATCCGGACCCCCTCTATGGCTACACCTTC. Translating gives CASNPDPLYGYTF.

CDR3 coding DNA: TGTGCCACCAGCAGAGATAGAGAGCATGAAAAACTGTTTTTT. Translating it yields CATSRDREHEKLFF. The chain employs TRBV15 and TRBJ1-4; D remains unclear. Germline CDR1 reads LNHNV; CDR2 reads YYDKDF (reference sequence). CDR3 length: 14 residues. With 0 bases removed from V and 6 bases from J, the gap between germline ends came to 8 bases.

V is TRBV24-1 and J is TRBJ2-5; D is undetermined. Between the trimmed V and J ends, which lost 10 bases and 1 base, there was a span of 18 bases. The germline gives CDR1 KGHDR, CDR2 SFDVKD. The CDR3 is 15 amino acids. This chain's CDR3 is CATGPPRRPQETQYF. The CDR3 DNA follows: TGTGCCACTGGGCCGCCGAGACGACCCCAAGAGACCCAGTACTTC.

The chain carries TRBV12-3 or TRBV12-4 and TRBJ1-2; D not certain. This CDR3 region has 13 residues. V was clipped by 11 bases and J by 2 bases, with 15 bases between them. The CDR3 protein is CAVTADQNYGYTF. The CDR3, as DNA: TGTGCCGTTACGGCCGATCAAAACTATGGCTACACCTTC.

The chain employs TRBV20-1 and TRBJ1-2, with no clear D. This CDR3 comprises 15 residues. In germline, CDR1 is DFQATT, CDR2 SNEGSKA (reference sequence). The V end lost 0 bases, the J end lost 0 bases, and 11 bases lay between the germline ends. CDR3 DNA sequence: TGCAGTGCTAGAGACAGGAGAACAGCTAACTATGGCTACACCTTC. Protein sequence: CSARDRRTANYGYTF.

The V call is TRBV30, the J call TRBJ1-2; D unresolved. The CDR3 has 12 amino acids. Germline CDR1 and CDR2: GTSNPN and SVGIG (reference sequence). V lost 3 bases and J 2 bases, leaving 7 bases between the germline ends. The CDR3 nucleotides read TGTGCCTGGAGAGCGAGGAACTATGGCTACACCTTC. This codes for CAWRARNYGYTF.

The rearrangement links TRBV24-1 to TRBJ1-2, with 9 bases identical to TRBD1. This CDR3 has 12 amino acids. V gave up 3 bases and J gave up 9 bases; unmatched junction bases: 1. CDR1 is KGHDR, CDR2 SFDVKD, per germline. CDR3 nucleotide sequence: TGTGCCACCAGTGATGGGACAGGGAGCTACACCTTC. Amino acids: CATSDGTGSYTF.

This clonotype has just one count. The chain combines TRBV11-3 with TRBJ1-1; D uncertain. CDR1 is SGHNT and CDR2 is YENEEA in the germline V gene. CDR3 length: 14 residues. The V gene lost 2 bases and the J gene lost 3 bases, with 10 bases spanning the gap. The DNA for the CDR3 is TGTGCCAGCAGCTTATGGGTTGGGGACACTGAAGCTTTCTTT. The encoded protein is CASSLWVGDTEAFF.

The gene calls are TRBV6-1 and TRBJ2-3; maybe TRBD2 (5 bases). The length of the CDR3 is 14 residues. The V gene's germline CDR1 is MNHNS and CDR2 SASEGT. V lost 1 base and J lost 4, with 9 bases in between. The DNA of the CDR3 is TGTGCCAGCAGTGAAGGGACTCCCGCAGATACGCAGTATTTT. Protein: CASSEGTPADTQYF.

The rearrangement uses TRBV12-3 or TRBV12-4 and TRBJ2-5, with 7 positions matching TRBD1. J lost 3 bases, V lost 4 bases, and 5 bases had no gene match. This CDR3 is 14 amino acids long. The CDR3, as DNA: TGTGCCAGCAGTTGGGGGACAGTAGAAGAGACCCAGTACTTC. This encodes CASSWGTVEETQYF.

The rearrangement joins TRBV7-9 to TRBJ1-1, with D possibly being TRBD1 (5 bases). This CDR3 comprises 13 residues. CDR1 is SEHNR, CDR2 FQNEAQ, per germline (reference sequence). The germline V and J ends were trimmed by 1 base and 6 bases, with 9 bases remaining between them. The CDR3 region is CASSLGTGSEAFF. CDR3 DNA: TGTGCCAGCAGCTTAGGCACAGGTTCTGAAGCTTTCTTT.

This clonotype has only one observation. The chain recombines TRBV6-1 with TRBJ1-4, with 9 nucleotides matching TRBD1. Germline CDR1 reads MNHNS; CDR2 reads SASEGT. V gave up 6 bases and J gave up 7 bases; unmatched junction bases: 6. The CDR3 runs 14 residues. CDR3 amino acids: CASSRQGEGEKLFF. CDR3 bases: TGTGCCAGCAGCAGACAGGGGGAGGGTGAAAAACTGTTTTTT.

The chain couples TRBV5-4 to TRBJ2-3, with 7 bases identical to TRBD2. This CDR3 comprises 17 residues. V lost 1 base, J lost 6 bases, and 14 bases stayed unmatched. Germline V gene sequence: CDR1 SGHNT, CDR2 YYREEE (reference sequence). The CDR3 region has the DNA TGTGCCAGCAGCTTGAGTCGCGGGGGACCCATTGGGGATACGCAGTATTTT. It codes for CASSLSRGGPIGDTQYF.

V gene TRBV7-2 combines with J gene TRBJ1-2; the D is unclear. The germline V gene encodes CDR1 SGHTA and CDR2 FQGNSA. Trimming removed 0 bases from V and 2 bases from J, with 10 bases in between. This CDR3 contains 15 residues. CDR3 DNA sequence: TGTGCCAGCAGCTTAGCGCCGGGGTCGAACTATGGCTACACCTTC. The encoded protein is CASSLAPGSNYGYTF. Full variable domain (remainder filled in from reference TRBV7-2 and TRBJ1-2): GAGVSQSPSNKVTEKGKDVELRCDPISGHTALYWYRQSLGQGLEFLIYFQGNSAPDKSGLPSDRFSAERTGGSVSTLTIQRTQQEDSAVYLCASSLAPGSNYGYTFGSGTRLTVV.

The CDR3 is CASSSRTSHRNEQFF. The CDR3 DNA follows: TGTGCCAGCAGCTCAAGGACTAGCCATCGCAATGAGCAGTTCTTC. The V and J genes are TRBV12-3 or TRBV12-4 and TRBJ2-1; 8 bases align to TRBD2. The CDR3 runs 15 residues. Germline trimming cut 6 bases from V and 6 bases from J; bases unmatched to any gene: 10.

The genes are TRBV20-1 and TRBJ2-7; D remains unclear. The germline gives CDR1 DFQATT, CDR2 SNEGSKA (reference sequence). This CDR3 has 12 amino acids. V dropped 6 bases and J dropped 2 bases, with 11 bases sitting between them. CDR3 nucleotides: TGCAGTGCGGTAGAAGACACCTACGAGCAGTACTTC. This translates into CSAVEDTYEQYF.

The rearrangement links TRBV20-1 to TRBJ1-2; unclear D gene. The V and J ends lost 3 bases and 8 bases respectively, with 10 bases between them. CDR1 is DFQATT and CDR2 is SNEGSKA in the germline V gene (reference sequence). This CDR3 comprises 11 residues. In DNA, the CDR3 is TGCAGTGCTAGTGAAGTCTTGGGCTACACCTTC. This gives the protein CSASEVLGYTF.

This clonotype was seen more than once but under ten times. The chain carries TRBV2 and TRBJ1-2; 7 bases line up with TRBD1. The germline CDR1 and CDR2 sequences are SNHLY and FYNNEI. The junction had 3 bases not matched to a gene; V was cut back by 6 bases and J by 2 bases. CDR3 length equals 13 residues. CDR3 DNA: TGTGCCAGCAGCCAGACAGGGAACTATGGCTACACCTTC. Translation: CASSQTGNYGYTF.

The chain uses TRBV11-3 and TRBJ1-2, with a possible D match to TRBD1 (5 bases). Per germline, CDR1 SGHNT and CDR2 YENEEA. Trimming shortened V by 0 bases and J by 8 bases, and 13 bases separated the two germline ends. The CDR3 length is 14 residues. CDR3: CASSLDWGRDGYTF. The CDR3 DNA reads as TGTGCCAGCAGCTTAGATTGGGGCAGGGACGGCTACACCTTC.

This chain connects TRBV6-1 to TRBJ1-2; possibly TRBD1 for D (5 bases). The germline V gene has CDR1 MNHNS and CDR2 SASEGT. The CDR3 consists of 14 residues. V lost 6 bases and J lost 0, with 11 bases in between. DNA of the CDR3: TGTGCCAGCAGCGACAGCGCCGCTAACTATGGCTACACCTTC. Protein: CASSDSAANYGYTF.

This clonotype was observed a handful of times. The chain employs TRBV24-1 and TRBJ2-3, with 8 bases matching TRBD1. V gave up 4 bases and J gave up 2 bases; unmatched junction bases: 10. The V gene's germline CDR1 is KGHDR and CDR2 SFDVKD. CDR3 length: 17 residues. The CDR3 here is CATSDSGTGHPTDTQYF. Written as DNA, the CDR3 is TGTGCCACCAGTGACTCCGGGACAGGACACCCCACAGATACGCAGTATTTT.

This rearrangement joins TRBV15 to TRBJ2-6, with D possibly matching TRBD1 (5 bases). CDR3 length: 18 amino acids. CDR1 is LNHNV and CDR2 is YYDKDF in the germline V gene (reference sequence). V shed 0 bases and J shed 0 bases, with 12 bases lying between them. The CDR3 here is CATSRDLGLGSGANVLTF. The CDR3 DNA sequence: TGTGCCACCAGCAGAGATTTGGGGCTCGGCTCTGGGGCCAACGTCCTGACTTTC.